This TCR beta chain was recorded in a study of T cells after yellow fever vaccination. Study-level results: Weaker overall, the secondary response nonetheless peaked faster (day 5 versus 15).

TCRdb analysed the 5' RACE reads with MiXCR anew, one entry per CDR3 protein. The table shows 400,000 or so distinct CDR3 sequences, with 6.2% occurring only once. In its sample, this clonotype was seen many times. Its antigen is unknown. This clonotype was obtained from a man aged 25-45 years who received the YFV17D yellow fever vaccine. Specimen: PBMCs, collected 5 days after the yellow fever booster vaccination.

The CDR3 region has the DNA TGTGCCAGCAGCTTAAGGTCGGCGGGAAGGGCCTACAATGAGCAGTTCTTC. Residues: CASSLRSAGRAYNEQFF. The V and J genes are TRBV7-2 and TRBJ2-1, with D tentatively TRBD2 (6 bases). Looked up from germline, CDR1 is SGHTA and CDR2 is FQGNSA. This CDR3 is 17 amino acids long. With 2 bases removed from V and 2 bases from J, the gap between germline ends came to 16 bases.